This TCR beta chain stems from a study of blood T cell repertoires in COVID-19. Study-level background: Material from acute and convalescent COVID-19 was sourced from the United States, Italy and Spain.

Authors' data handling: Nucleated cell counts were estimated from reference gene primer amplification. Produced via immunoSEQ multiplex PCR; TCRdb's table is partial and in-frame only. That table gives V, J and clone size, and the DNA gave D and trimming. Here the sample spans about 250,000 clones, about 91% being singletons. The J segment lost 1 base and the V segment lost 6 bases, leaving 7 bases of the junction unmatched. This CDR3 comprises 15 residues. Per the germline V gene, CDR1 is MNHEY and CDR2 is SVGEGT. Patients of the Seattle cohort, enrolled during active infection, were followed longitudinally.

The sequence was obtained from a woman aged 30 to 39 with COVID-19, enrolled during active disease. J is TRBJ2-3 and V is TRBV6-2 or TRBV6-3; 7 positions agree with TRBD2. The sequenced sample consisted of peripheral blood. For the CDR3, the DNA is TGTGCCAGCAGCCTCATCAGCGGGGGCACAGATACGCAGTATTTT. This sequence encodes CASSLISGGTDTQYF.